This T cell receptor (beta chain) was found in a study of shared clonotypes between healthy human individuals. The CDR3 extends over 16 amino acids. V dropped 3 bases and J dropped 6; count of bases not matched to a gene: 8. From germline, CDR1 is LNHDA and CDR2 SQIVND (reference sequence). Turning to this clone: Its target is not known.

Here immunoSEQ multiplex PCR was the method, and the copy in TCRdb shows in-frame clones only, minus some. The table has some 980,000 clones, around three quarters seen once. Study outcomes and limitations: Larger richness was generally estimated for naive than memory subsets. About 5% of naive CD4 clonotypes were shared across four donors.

The sequence was collected from a man aged 18-30 years in good health. The chain joins TRBV19 to TRBJ2-1, with TRBD2 identical over 10 bases. The sample comprised memory CD4+ T cells sorted from blood. Subset denoted: CD45RA-negative fraction. In DNA, the CDR3 is TGTGCCAGTAGTATCGGTTCTAGCGGGAGAGGCAATGAGCAGTTCTTC. Translation: CASSIGSSGRGNEQFF.